This TCR beta chain appears in the sequencing data of a study of neurological immune-mediated disorders. The CDR3 spans 16 residues. The germline V and J ends were trimmed by 6 bases and 8 bases, with 20 bases remaining between them. The V gene's germline CDR1 is SGHVS and CDR2 FQNEAQ. This clonotype came up many times. TCRdb reanalysed the 5' RACE reads using MiXCR and keeps one entry per CDR3 protein. This table holds just under 60,000 distinct CDR3 sequences, under 3% found once. The TCR originated in a man over 45 with multiple sclerosis. Material: PBMCs. This sequence joins TRBV7-8 and TRBJ2-6, with a weak D call TRBD2 (6 bases). The CDR3 DNA follows: TGTGCCAGCAGGGTAGCTAGGGGACTGGGGACCAACGTCCTGACTTTC. Its translation: CASRVARGLGTNVLTF.